These T cell receptor beta chains were read from a single sample in a study of blood T cell repertoires in COVID-19. Sequencing was performed with immunoSEQ multiplex PCR; in TCRdb, only in-frame clones are kept and a portion is missing. Found here are approximately 70,000 clones, 75% to 95% of them singletons; the top ten hold approximately 4.9%. The sequenced sample consisted of peripheral blood. These receptors came from a woman aged 18-35 years with acute or convalescent COVID-19. Both conserved end residues are part of each CDR3. For some rows the clone size is stated as once, few or many, or as a class when expanded; others skip it.

clone_size v_call cdr3_aa
. TRBV5-6 CASSLVTGVTDTQYF
few TRBV10-3 CASANVGGLGNTIYF
. TRBV5-5 CASSLVASGGPYEQYF
. TRBV13 CASSLGLAGTDTQYF
. TRBV28 CASSYRFRSNQPQHF
. TRBV18 CASSRNDEAEAFF
. TRBV18 CASSPGLAGYEQYF
. TRBV28 CASGSSGGGSYNEQFF
few TRBV5-6 CASSSWAGLGVLWEQYF
. TRBV7-9 CASSPGLAGTQETQYF
. TRBV7-4 CASSLKLWDRGVSFVGNQPQHF
. TRBV6-5 CASSLREGSYEQYF
. TRBV5-5 CASSGGQPGRNTIYF
once TRBV6-2/TRBV6-3 CASSQRGLRSYNEQFF
. TRBV7-8 CASSKGLAGTDTQYF
. TRBV5-1 CASSLLAGVTDTQYF
. TRBV12-3/TRBV12-4 CASRLTGQPQHF
once TRBV3-1/TRBV3-2 CASSGSGWGEQYF
. TRBV27 CASRLGTVNYGYTF
. TRBV5-1 CASSPGTSGGRTDTQYF
. TRBV7-7 CASSLAGTAQETQYF
once TRBV6-5 CASSLTGDYGYTF
. TRBV6-5 CASIPDREFDEQYF
. TRBV30 CAWSGDRRYKNIQYF
. TRBV24-1 CATSDNDGKSSYNEQFF
. TRBV9 CASSPRTGAKISPLHF
once TRBV2 CASSLSGLGGYTF
. TRBV29-1 CSVAMLGQGEGETQYF
. TRBV4-1 CASSRAGRNTGELFF
. TRBV5-1 CASSLDSPLTDTQYF
. TRBV19 CASSPRRGATETQYF
once TRBV6-5 CASSYREGTNEKLFF
. TRBV6-5 CASKAPQSNQPQHF
. TRBV11-2 CASSLVSSGGTYEQFF
. TRBV28 CASTTGQGYYGYTF
. TRBV19 CASSRTVNYGYTF
. TRBV28 CASSYTGYEQYF
once TRBV14 CASSQEQDSLFYNEQFF
. TRBV5-1 CASSLQAGTVNSPLHF
. TRBV15 CATSREHSPSFYGYTF
. TRBV6-2/TRBV6-3 CASSYSGLAGVYNEQFF
. TRBV4-1 CASSQTTRGETQYF
. TRBV2 CASSDPRRSYNSPLHF
. TRBV5-4 CASSLSTGGYEQYF
. TRBV24-1 CATSGGGGDTQYF
. TRBV19 CASSQPGTGNEKLFF
. TRBV28 CASSFPGRHSNQPQHF
. TRBV18 CASSPSNRGLVEFTDTQYF
. TRBV6-2/TRBV6-3 CASSYSYRGSYEQYF
. TRBV28 CASSSPAVRVTEAFF
. TRBV28 CASSLQRLAGELDF
. TRBV5-8 CASSQTGRTMNTEAFF
. TRBV11-2 CASSLVAVSGNTIYF
. TRBV5-1 CASSLAGQGTGELFF